A selection of T cell receptor beta chains follows, all from one sample in a study of HIV-infected patients and healthy controls. TCRdb reprocessed the 5' RACE reads with MiXCR, giving one entry per CDR3 protein. The table shows some 6,100 distinct CDR3 sequences, with more than 6.5% occurring only once. This specimen consisted of blood, obtained during antiretroviral therapy. These receptors were taken from an adult with HIV infection. Both conserved end residues are trimmed from each CDR3.

j_gene,v_gene,CDR3aa
TRBJ1-5,TRBV19,ASSITGVNQPQH
TRBJ2-2,TRBV20-1,SAAGTSHGELF
TRBJ2-3,TRBV5-1,ASSFFPAARADTQY
TRBJ2-2,TRBV7-6,ASSLGTVNTGELF
TRBJ2-7,TRBV7-6,ASSPSIGRIYEQY
TRBJ1-1,TRBV5-4,ASSWGGRGETEAF
TRBJ2-7,TRBV12-3/TRBV12-4,ASSPTRTGDEQY
TRBJ2-7,TRBV29-1,SVILATSYDYEQY
TRBJ1-1,TRBV20-1,SALTQMNTEAF
TRBJ1-5,TRBV21-1,ASPVVD
TRBJ1-6,TRBV6-5,ASSYSILQGNSYNSPLH
TRBJ1-1,TRBV7-9,ASSAMNTEAF
TRBJ2-3,TRBV29-1,SVVFIWTDTQY
TRBJ2-3,TRBV2,ASSERTSTDTQY
TRBJ2-7,TRBV20-1,SARSSGSDPNEQY
TRBJ1-5,TRBV21-1,ASSKGGTPRSVYRQPQH
TRBJ2-3,TRBV7-9,ASSSPGLNTQY
TRBJ2-7,TRBV7-2,ASSLAREAYEQY
TRBJ1-2,TRBV19,ASSPTPGQGVPGYT
TRBJ1-1,TRBV28,ASTHSFGNTEAF
TRBJ1-1,TRBV11-2,ASSLFAGVNTEAF
TRBJ2-2,TRBV9,ASSVAVAYRDVVVGELF
TRBJ2-3,TRBV12-3/TRBV12-4,ASSFPPGTQY
TRBJ2-1,TRBV21-1,ASSKEKAWGENSCEQF
TRBJ1-6,TRBV19,ASPTVDSLNSPLH
TRBJ2-5,TRBV6-6,ASSTTGTGVSETQY
TRBJ1-6,TRBV7-2,ASSLGGQGNSPLH
TRBJ2-7,TRBV30,AWSVLSGGDEQY
TRBJ2-3,TRBV6-5,ASSYGGITDTQY
TRBJ1-1,TRBV6-1,ASSAVNTEAF
TRBJ2-1,TRBV4-2,ASSQHRGGNEQF
TRBJ1-2,TRBV7-9,ASSLVGGNYGYT
TRBJ1-1,TRBV20-1,SASAGQGNTEAF
TRBJ2-7,TRBV7-9,ASSHGGVSGEQY
TRBJ2-3,TRBV27,ASSFRQHTDTQY
TRBJ1-2,TRBV11-2,ASSASGEHYGYT
TRBJ2-1,TRBV25-1,ASTRGNEQF
TRBJ1-6,TRBV9,ASSTGAPGGSPLH
TRBJ2-7,TRBV4-1,ASSQDGRVSYEQY
TRBJ1-2,TRBV5-1,ASSLVGPTYGYT
TRBJ2-7,TRBV20-1,SATGQGNHEQY
TRBJ2-1,TRBV5-4,ASRTGTYNEQF
TRBJ2-5,TRBV28,ASSFLGSGAQETQY
TRBJ1-2,TRBV19,ASSLEVGGYGYT
TRBJ1-5,TRBV13,ASSLDRGNQPQH